The TCR beta chain described here comes from a study of post-analysis software for immune sequencing data. Details on this clonotype: As yet, its antigen is unknown.

Each TCR beta cDNA library carried unique molecular identifiers. TCRdb independently ran MiXCR on the PCR reads; one entry per CDR3 protein. Here the sample spans about 540,000 distinct CDR3 sequences, around 31% being singletons. Whole-study results and caveats: When patients were compared with controls, a handful of TRBV segments were more frequent, TRBV5-6, TRBV5-1 and TRBV20-1 among them. Normalized Chao1 diversity in multiple sclerosis patients fell significantly below that of controls.

V lost 6 bases and J lost 4, with 19 bases in between. CDR3 length: 16 amino acids. The chain joins TRBV12-3 or TRBV12-4 to TRBJ1-5, with D possibly matching TRBD1 (6 bases). The sequence derives from a girl between 2 and 17 years old with multiple sclerosis. Sequencing was performed on blood. Here the CDR3 reads CASSKRGGRLNQPQHF. The CDR3 DNA sequence: TGTGCCAGCAGCAAAAGGGGGGGCCGCCTTAATCAGCCCCAGCATTTT.